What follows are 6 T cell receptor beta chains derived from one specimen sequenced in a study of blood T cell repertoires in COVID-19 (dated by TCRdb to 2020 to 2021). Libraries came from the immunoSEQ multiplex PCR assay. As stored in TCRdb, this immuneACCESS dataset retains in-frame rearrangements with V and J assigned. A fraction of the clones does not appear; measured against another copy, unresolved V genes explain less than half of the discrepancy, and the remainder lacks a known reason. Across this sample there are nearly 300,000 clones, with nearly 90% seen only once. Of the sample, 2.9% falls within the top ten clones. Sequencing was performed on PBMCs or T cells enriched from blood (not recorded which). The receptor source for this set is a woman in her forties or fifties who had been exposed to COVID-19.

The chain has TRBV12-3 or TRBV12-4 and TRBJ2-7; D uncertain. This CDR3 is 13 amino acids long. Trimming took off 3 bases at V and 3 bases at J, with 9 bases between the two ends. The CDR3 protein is CASSLRTDYEQYF. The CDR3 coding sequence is TGTGCCAGCAGTTTGCGTACAGACTACGAGCAGTACTTC.

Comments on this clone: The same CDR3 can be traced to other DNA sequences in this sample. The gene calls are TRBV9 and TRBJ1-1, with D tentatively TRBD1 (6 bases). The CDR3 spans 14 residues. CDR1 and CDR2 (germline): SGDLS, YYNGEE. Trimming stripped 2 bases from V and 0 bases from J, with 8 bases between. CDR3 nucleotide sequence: TGTGCCAGCAGCGTGGGACACCTGAACACTGAAGCTTTCTTT. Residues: CASSVGHLNTEAFF.

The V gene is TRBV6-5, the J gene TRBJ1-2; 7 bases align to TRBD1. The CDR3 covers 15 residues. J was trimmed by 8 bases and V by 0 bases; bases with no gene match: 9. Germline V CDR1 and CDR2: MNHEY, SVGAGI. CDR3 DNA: TGTGCCAGCAGTTACTCTGGGCAGGGACAGCGGGGCTACACCTTC. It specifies CASSYSGQGQRGYTF.

The CDR3 region has the DNA TGTGCCAGCAGTTTCGCGGACAGGATCTCCTACGAGCAGTACTTC. Protein product: CASSFADRISYEQYF. The V and J genes are TRBV28 and TRBJ2-7; 7 nucleotides agree with TRBD1. Germline-derived CDR1 and CDR2 are MDHEN and SYDVKM. V was clipped by 3 bases and J by 0 bases; unmatched bases: 5. This CDR3 has 15 amino acids.

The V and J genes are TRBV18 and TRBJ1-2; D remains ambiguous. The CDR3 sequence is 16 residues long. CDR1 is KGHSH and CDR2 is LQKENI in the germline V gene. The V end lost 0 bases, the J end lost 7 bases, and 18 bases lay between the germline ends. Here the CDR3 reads CASSPPSVGGLSGYTF. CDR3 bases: TGTGCCAGCTCACCACCGTCGGTAGGAGGGTTAAGTGGCTACACCTTC.

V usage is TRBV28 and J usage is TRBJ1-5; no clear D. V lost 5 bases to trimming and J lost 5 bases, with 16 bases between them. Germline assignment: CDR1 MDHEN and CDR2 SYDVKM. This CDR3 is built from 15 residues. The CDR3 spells CASSPVGRVDQPQHF. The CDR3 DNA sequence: TGTGCCAGCAGTCCGGTTGGGAGGGTCGATCAGCCCCAGCATTTT.